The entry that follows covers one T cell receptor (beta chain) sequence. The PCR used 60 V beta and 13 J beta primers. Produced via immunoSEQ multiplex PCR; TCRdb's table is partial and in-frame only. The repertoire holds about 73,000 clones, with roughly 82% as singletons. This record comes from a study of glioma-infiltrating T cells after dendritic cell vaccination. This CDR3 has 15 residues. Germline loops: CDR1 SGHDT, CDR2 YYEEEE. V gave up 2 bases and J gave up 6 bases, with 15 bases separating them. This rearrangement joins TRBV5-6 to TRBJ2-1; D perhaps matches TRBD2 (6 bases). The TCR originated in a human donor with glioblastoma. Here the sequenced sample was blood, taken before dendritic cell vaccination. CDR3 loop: CASSFGLPGGNEQFF. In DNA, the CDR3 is TGTGCCAGCAGCTTTGGTCTGCCCGGGGGCAATGAGCAGTTCTTC.